This T cell receptor (beta chain) was recorded in a study of CD8+CD57+ T cells in acquired aplastic anemia. Whole-study findings and limits: Patients and healthy controls showed no significant CD8+ Simpson's diversity difference.

CDR1 is DFQATT and CDR2 is SNEGSKA in the germline V gene (reference sequence). The CDR3 contains 16 residues. With V trimmed by 6 bases and J by 1 base, 14 bases remained unmatched. Genomic DNA was employed as the template in profiling TCR beta VDJ and CDR3. TCRdb re-derived calls from the reads in MiXCR, one entry per CDR3 protein. Of about 81,000 distinct CDR3 sequences listed, about half were seen once; the top ten hold 60% to 75%. This clonotype was observed many times. What it recognizes is unknown. The specimen sequenced was sorted CD4+, CD8+, or CD8+CD57+ T cells (not recorded which) from PBMCs. The TCR sequence derives from a human donor in good health, serving as a control. The chain employs TRBV20-1 and TRBJ2-5; TRBD1 aligns across 7 bases. CDR3 sequence: CSAPGTVYPFQETQYF. The CDR3 DNA sequence: TGCAGTGCCCCAGGGACAGTCTACCCCTTCCAAGAGACCCAGTACTTC.